Listed below are T cell receptor beta chains from one sample, sequenced in a study of blood T cells in healthy people across ages. TCRdb processed the 5' RACE reads anew with MiXCR; each CDR3 protein has one entry. The table shows approximately 810,000 distinct CDR3 sequences, with roughly 34% occurring only once. Sequences were obtained from blood. Receptors originate from a man aged 18 to 30 in good health. CDR3s include the opening cysteine and the closing phenylalanine or tryptophan. D genes are given only for firm matches.

>TRBV5-1|TRBJ2-7|NA
CASSRGSSYEQYF
>TRBV12-3/TRBV12-4|TRBJ1-3|TRBD1
CASSFGTVSGNTIYF
>TRBV7-9|TRBJ2-3|NA
CASTETPVPSSTDTQYF
>TRBV11-2|TRBJ2-7|TRBD2
CASSTSGGPNEQYF
>TRBV20-1|TRBJ1-2|NA
CSATTVNYGYTF
>TRBV4-3|TRBJ2-1|TRBD1
CASSPSGDRGPNEQFF
>TRBV12-3/TRBV12-4|TRBJ2-2|NA
CASSLAAGWGGELFF
>TRBV2|TRBJ1-5|NA
CASSGGTGQPQHF
>TRBV20-1|TRBJ1-5|NA
CSASRTRAGSNQPQHF
>TRBV20-1|TRBJ1-1|NA
CSARDWASPNTEAFF
>TRBV5-6|TRBJ2-2|TRBD2
CASSFLGTSGFGELFF
>TRBV4-3|TRBJ2-1|TRBD2
CASGRESGTSNEQFF
>TRBV6-5|TRBJ1-2|NA
CASSYSLDTGLLWDGYTF
>TRBV27|TRBJ1-2|NA
CASSLTGGARGYTF
>TRBV28|TRBJ2-7|TRBD1
CASSLGTGASYEQYF
>TRBV5-1|TRBJ2-5|NA
CASSTTQETQYF
>TRBV2|TRBJ1-4|NA
CASSEEGATNEKLFF
>TRBV10-3|TRBJ2-7|NA
CAISQKYRDSYEQYF
>TRBV3-1|TRBJ2-1|NA
CASSHAYNEQFF
>TRBV4-1|NA|NA
CASSPKRDGENYNEQYF
>TRBV27|TRBJ2-7|TRBD2
CASWPSGRLYEQYF
>TRBV4-3|TRBJ2-3|TRBD1
CASSHRGTAVDRDTQYF
>TRBV20-1|TRBJ1-1|NA
CSAHPAGGYGTEAFF
>TRBV5-1|TRBJ1-1|NA
CASSLAHVNTESFF
>TRBV20-1|TRBJ1-5|NA
CSARGLGGTLNSNQPQHF
>TRBV5-5|TRBJ2-1|NA
CASSLAEYEQFF
>TRBV13|TRBJ1-1|NA
CASCLRAGPNTEAFF
>TRBV5-1|TRBJ1-6|TRBD1
CASSLRTTGSPYNSPLHF
>TRBV7-9|TRBJ2-1|NA
CASSLASTNEQFF
>TRBV7-9|TRBJ2-5|TRBD2
CASSPRLAGLQETQYF